Below, 16 T cell receptor beta chains from the same sample are listed, as sequenced in a study of T cell clonality in common variable immunodeficiency. TCRdb keeps only in-frame clones here, not all; method: immunoSEQ multiplex PCR. Observed in the sample are tens of thousands of clones, none of them singletons. Sequencing used peripheral blood mononuclear cells. These receptors all come from a person between 18 and 69 years old in good health.

At least ten counts were recorded for this clone. The sequenced fragment ends 3 residues before the CDR3 boundary, so the rest is inferred from the germline J gene. The gene calls are TRBV29-1 and TRBJ2-7, with TRBD1 matching 10 bases. The CDR3 is made up of 16 amino acids. The germline V gene encodes CDR1 SQVTM and CDR2 ANQGSEA. The V gene end was trimmed by 1 base and the J gene end by 3 bases; junction bases not matched to a gene: 9. The chain's CDR3 is CSVEGRGQGPFYEQYF. The CDR3 bases that were read are TGCAGCGTTGAAGGACGGGGACAGGGGCCCTTCTACGAG.

This clone was recorded at least ten times. The CDR3 goes on 3 residues after the read ends, and that part is filled in from the germline J gene. The genes are TRBV6-2 or TRBV6-3 and TRBJ2-7; TRBD1 is a possible D gene (5 bases). V gave up 4 bases and J gave up 0 bases, with 10 bases separating them. The CDR3 is 14 amino acids. Germline V gene sequence: CDR1 MNHEY, CDR2 SVGEGT. CDR3 region: CASSSRTISYEQYF. The DNA read from the CDR3 is TGTGCCAGCAGTTCCCGGACAATCTCCTACGAG.

The table lists this clone with many counts. The read ends 3 residues early relative to the CDR3; the germline J gene fills the gap. This chain uses TRBV19 with TRBJ2-7; D not certain. The CDR3 has 11 residues. CDR1 and CDR2 (germline): LNHDA, SQIVND (reference sequence). V was cut by 4 bases and J by 2 bases, with 3 bases left in between. CDR3 in amino acids: CASSKAYEQYF. CDR3 DNA (partial): TGTGCCAGTAGTAAGGCCTACGAG. Supplemented by reference TRBV19 and TRBJ2-7, the full variable domain reads DGGITQSPKYLFRKEGQNVTLSCEQNLNHDAMYWYRQDPGQGLRLIYYSQIVNDFQKGDIAEGYSVSREKKESFPLTVTSAQKNPTAFYLCASSKAYEQYFGPGTRLTVT.

At least ten counts were recorded for this clone. With the read ending 3 residues before the CDR3 end, the germline J gene is used to fill in that end. The chain has TRBV30 and TRBJ2-1; TRBD2 matches 8 bases. The CDR3 loop spans 17 amino acids. V lost 2 bases to trimming and J lost 4 bases; unmatched junction nucleotides: 13. Germline lookup yields CDR1 GTSNPN and CDR2 SVGIG (reference sequence). The CDR3 reads CAWSPPPGREGYNEQFF. The sequenced CDR3 bases are TGTGCCTGGAGTCCTCCCCCGGGTCGGGAGGGGTACAATGAG.

This clone was recorded many times. The read finishes 3 residues shy of the CDR3 end, and the germline J gene is used to complete it. The rearrangement links TRBV10-3 to TRBJ1-1; perhaps TRBD1 as D (6 bases). Germline-derived CDR1 and CDR2 are ENHRY and SYGVKD. V lost 3 bases and J lost 0, with 14 bases in between. This CDR3 spans 16 amino acids. CDR3 bases read: TGTGCCATCAGTGACACAGGGCGACTAATGAACACTGAA. Protein: CAISDTGRLMNTE. The whole CDR3 reads CAISDTGRLMNTEAFF.

This clone occurred many times. The read gets to within 3 residues of the CDR3 end, and the germline J gene fills in the rest. The chain employs TRBV15 and TRBJ2-3; 7 bases match TRBD2. Germline lookup yields CDR1 LNHNV and CDR2 YYDKDF (reference sequence). The V segment lost 5 bases and the J segment 2 bases; nucleotides outside the gene matches: 4. This CDR3 has 14 amino acids. CDR3: CATSGGDFTDTQYF. The part of the CDR3 DNA that was read is TGTGCCACCAGCGGGGGGGACTTCACAGATACG.

This clone was found many times. The sequence runs out 3 residues before the end of the CDR3; the remainder is reconstructed from the germline J gene. The chain employs TRBV19 and TRBJ2-3, with TRBD1 matching over 7 bases. Germline CDR1 reads LNHDA; CDR2 reads SQIVND (reference sequence). The CDR3 is 15 amino acids. The trim removed 5 bases at V and 2 bases at J, leaving 7 bases unmatched. Partial CDR3 DNA: TGTGCCAGTAGTTTCGGACAGGACCTCACAGATACG. It specifies CASSFGQDLTDT. The whole CDR3 sequence reads CASSFGQDLTDTQYF.

This clone was counted many times. The read gets to within 3 residues of the CDR3 end, and the germline J gene fills in the rest. The chain combines TRBV11-3 with TRBJ2-2; D remains ambiguous. This CDR3 contains 15 residues. Germline loops: CDR1 SGHNT, CDR2 YENEEA. CDR3 sequence reads: CASRFGWTNTGELFF. CDR3 DNA (partial): TGTGCAAGTCGCTTCGGGTGGACGAACACCGGGGAG.

The table lists this clone with many counts. The read comes to an end 3 residues before the CDR3 does, leaving the germline J gene to fill in the end. The chain joins TRBV6-2 or TRBV6-3 to TRBJ2-3; 7 bases match TRBD1. The CDR3 is 13 amino acids. V was clipped by 8 bases and J by 4 bases; unmatched bases: 6. Germline V gene sequence: CDR1 MNHEY, CDR2 SVGEGT. CDR3 amino acids: CASGRQGADTQYF. The covered CDR3 bases are TGTGCCAGCGGAAGACAGGGAGCAGATACG.

The table lists this clone with many counts. Read data end 3 residues before the CDR3 end; the end is taken from the germline J gene. This chain links TRBV5-1 with TRBJ2-1; tentatively, D is TRBD2 (6 bases). Trimming shortened V by 4 bases and J by 1 base, and 18 bases separated the two germline ends. Germline V gives CDR1 SGHRS, CDR2 YFSETQ. This CDR3 comprises 17 residues. The part of the CDR3 DNA that was read is TGCGCCAGCAGCCCCGAGGGGATCGGAGGGTCCTACAATGAG. This encodes CASSPEGIGGSYNE. From start to end, the CDR3 is CASSPEGIGGSYNEQFF.

This clone appeared many times. The read falls 3 residues short of the CDR3 end, and the missing part is taken from the germline J gene. The chain links TRBV18 to TRBJ2-2; 10 bases align to TRBD1. The CDR3 extends over 16 amino acids. Germline V gene data show CDR1 as KGHSH and CDR2 as LQKENI. The trim removed 5 bases at V and 5 bases at J, leaving 8 bases unmatched. This CDR3 reads CASSEDRGFGTGELFF. The sequenced CDR3 bases are TGTGCCAGCTCAGAGGACAGGGGGTTCGGTACCGGGGAG.

This clone came up many times. CDR3 amino acids: CASYLLGVGELFF. Partial CDR3 DNA: TGTGCCAGCTACCTTCTCGGTGTCGGGGAG. V gene TRBV12-3 or TRBV12-4 combines with J gene TRBJ2-2; unclear D gene. The read halts 3 residues ahead of the CDR3 end, with the missing end drawn from the germline J gene. The CDR3 runs 13 residues. V lost 8 bases, J lost 7 bases, and 14 bases lay in between.

This clone was seen at least ten times. The read stops 3 residues short of the end of the CDR3; the missing end is completed from the germline J gene. This sequence joins TRBV14 and TRBJ2-1; 13 bases are a match to TRBD2. V lost 5 bases and J lost 9; bases outside the gene matches: 4. Per germline, CDR1 SGHDN and CDR2 FVKESK. CDR3 size: 14 residues. CDR3 region: CASSSLAGGFEQFF. The CDR3 bases that were read are TGTGCCAGCAGCTCACTAGCGGGAGGGTTTGAG.

In its sample, this clone was seen a few times. This CDR3 is CASSEVSYDYTF. CDR3 DNA (partial): TGTGCCAGCAGTGAGGTATCCTACGAC. The chain is built from TRBV6-1 and TRBJ1-2; D not certain. Read sequence stops 3 residues before the CDR3 end, and the germline J gene provides the missing end. Germline lookup yields CDR1 MNHNS and CDR2 SASEGT. The CDR3 has 12 residues.

In its sample, this clone was seen a few times. The DNA ends 3 residues before the CDR3 does, and the rest of the CDR3 is filled in from the germline J gene. V is TRBV7-2 and J is TRBJ1-1, with 9 bases aligning to TRBD1. The CDR3 is made up of 15 amino acids. Germline V gives CDR1 SGHTA, CDR2 FQGNSA. With 5 bases clipped from V and 4 bases from J, the junction kept 8 bases outside the gene matches. CDR3 bases read: TGTGCCAGCAGCCAAAACAGGGGGCGAGGCACTGAA. Its translation is CASSQNRGRGTE. The CDR3, in full, reads CASSQNRGRGTEAFF. Combining the CDR3 with reference TRBV7-2 and TRBJ1-1 gives the whole variable domain GAGVSQSPSNKVTEKGKDVELRCDPISGHTALYWYRQSLGQGLEFLIYFQGNSAPDKSGLPSDRFSAERTGGSVSTLTIQRTQQEDSAVYLCASSQNRGRGTEAFFGQGTRLTVV.

A word on this clone: The missing CDR3 end, 3 residues past where the read stops, is filled in from the germline J gene. This rearrangement joins TRBV18 to TRBJ1-2, with D possibly TRBD1 on 5 matching bases. The CDR3 has 14 residues. Germline CDR1 KGHSH, CDR2 LQKENI. The CDR3 region is CASSINPREYDYTF. CDR3 DNA (partial): TGTGCCAGCTCAATAAACCCCAGGGAATACGAC.